This note documents a single T cell receptor beta chain sequence. Its antigen remains unidentified. No base quality information exists; no much larger clone differs at one position. Other DNA sequences in this sample translate to the same CDR3. This record comes from a study of blood T cell repertoires in COVID-19 (dated by TCRdb to the early 2020s). Some background on the complete study: The collaborator samples originated in the United States, Italy and Spain and spanned the acute and convalescent phases of COVID-19. Nearly every sample came with metadata listing a de-identified subject ID, COVID-19 status, age in years and sex. Where available, HLA class I and class II types were taken from metadata supplied by the sample provider and were not determined by assay-based typing. A freely available public database, intended as a resource for researchers studying the immune response to SARS-CoV-2, is where the repertoires were released. Deeply sampled blood TCRbeta repertoires from subjects exposed to, actively infected with, or recovered from COVID-19 were included in the dataset. Samples were obtained from the ongoing ImmuneRACE study (first 160 participants) and from some 1,200 subjects provided by 6 global collaborators. The material from the prospective study consisted of cDNA or gDNA derived from T cells, B-cell-depleted T cells, or PBMCs.

TCRbeta CDR3 regions were amplified from genomic DNA by means of the immunoSEQ Assay, a bias-controlled multiplex PCR. The original methods were these. The number of nucleated cells in each sample was estimated by amplification of reference gene primers within the assay. To quantify the absolute abundance of each unique TCRbeta CDR3 rearrangement, sequence reads were collapsed and filtered. For each sample, productive Simpson clonality was calculated by taking the square root of Simpson's diversity index across productive rearrangements. The immuneACCESS repertoire file appears here via TCRdb, limited to in-frame rearrangements. These files lack a portion of the clones; in checked studies, under half of the deficit traces to unresolved V genes, and the cause of the others is not known. Clone size and V and J calls were adopted from that table, with D and trimming inferred from the DNA. Here the sample has some 180,000 clones; around 85% occur a single time. The ten most abundant clones make up about 6.3% of the sample.

Enrolling through a virtual design, the prospective study's participants ranged in age from roughly 18 to 89 years and lived across 24 United States geographic areas. To assign participants to cohorts, the prospective study relied on clinical history that participants themselves reported in a screening survey and a study questionnaire. Recovered participants in ImmuneRACE Cohort 3 were defined as having two consecutive negative NP/OP PCR tests, clearance from a healthcare professional, or resolution of symptoms. Mobile phlebotomists in the prospective study collected whole blood, serum and a nasopharyngeal or oropharyngeal swab from every participant. Participants in the prospective study had the option to provide additional blood draws and questionnaires over a roughly 2-month period. Prospective study blood samples were shipped either frozen or at room temperature before DNA extraction. General conclusions and limits of the study: The quantity of clinical and demographic metadata differed by source and by participant and was supplied without curation.

The germline V gene (reference sequence) yields SGHNT for CDR1 and YYREEE for CDR2. Measured from the cysteine to the phenylalanine, the CDR3 is 14 residues long. Just the 42-base CDR3 DNA is kept, in frame starting at base 1. Trimming removed 0 bases from V and 4 bases from J; the gene matches leave 4 bases unexplained. This TCR came from a man aged 35 to 55 who had recovered from COVID-19. This sequence uses TRBV5-4 and TRBJ2-7, and TRBD1 aligns with 7 junction nucleotides. Material: PBMCs or T cells enriched from blood (not recorded which). This receptor has the CDR3 CASSLGQGGYEQYF. The base sequence is TGTGCCAGCAGCTTGGGACAGGGTGGTTACGAGCAGTACTTC.